Sequencing of this T cell receptor (beta chain) was carried out in a study of CD4+ T cells in melanoma. Study-wide findings and caveats: Diverse differentiation states were reported for melanoma neoantigen-specific CD4+ T cells. CD8+ T cell, macrophage and B cell function reportedly correlated with neoantigen-specific CD4+ T cells.

This clone was found a few times. Its antigen is unknown. V lost 5 bases and J 1 base, leaving 15 bases between the germline ends. Germline V gene lookup returns CDR1 SGHTA and CDR2 FQGTGA. The CDR3 consists of 17 residues. Repertoires were generated with immunoSEQ multiplex PCR, while TCRdb's copy carries only in-frame clones and drops some. The sample carries approximately 110,000 clones, around 92% recorded once. This receptor was identified in a human donor with melanoma. This chain connects TRBV7-3 to TRBJ2-6; D assignment may be TRBD1 or TRBD2 (5 bases each). Sample: peripheral blood. Here the CDR3 DNA reads TGTGCCAGCAGCATCTCCTCGGGGCAATCTGGGGCCAACGTCCTGACTTTC. This encodes CASSISSGQSGANVLTF.